This T cell receptor beta chain was sequenced in a study of shared clonotypes between healthy human individuals. A remark on this clone: Its matching antigen is unknown.

Recent vaccinations or acute infections were absent in the healthy HIV-negative adult donors. Researchers partitioned CD4+ cells into CD45RA+ naive and CD45RA-negative memory subsets. The CDR3 runs 14 residues. Germline assignment: CDR1 ENHRY and CDR2 SYGVKD. V gave up 3 bases and J gave up 6 bases, with 11 bases separating them. The repertoire was sequenced with immunoSEQ multiplex PCR; TCRdb's copy has only in-frame clones and lacks some. The sample lists about a million clones, about 75% occurring once. Overall study findings and caveats: The sharing of around 5% of naive CD4 clonotypes was seen across a few donors. Generally, estimated richness proved larger in naive subsets than it did in memory subsets.

What was sequenced was memory CD4+ T cells sorted from blood. Subset: CD45RA-negative fraction. This TCR was sampled from a man between 18 and 35 years old in good health. The rearrangement links TRBV10-3 to TRBJ2-2; D remains ambiguous. CDR3 nucleotides: TGTGCCATCAGTGAAAAAGGAACCCCCGGGGAGCTGTTTTTT. Encoded protein: CAISEKGTPGELFF.